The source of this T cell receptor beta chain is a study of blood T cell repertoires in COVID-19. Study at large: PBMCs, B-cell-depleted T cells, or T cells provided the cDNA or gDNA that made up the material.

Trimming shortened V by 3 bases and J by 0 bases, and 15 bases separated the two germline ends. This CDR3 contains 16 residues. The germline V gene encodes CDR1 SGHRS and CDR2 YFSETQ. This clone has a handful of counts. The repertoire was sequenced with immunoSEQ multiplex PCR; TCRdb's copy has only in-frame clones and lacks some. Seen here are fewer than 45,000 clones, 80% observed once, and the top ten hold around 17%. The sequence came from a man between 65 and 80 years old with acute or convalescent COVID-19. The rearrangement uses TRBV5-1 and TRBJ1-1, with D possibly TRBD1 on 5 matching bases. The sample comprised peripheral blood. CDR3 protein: CASSSRLTALNTEAFF. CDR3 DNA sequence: TGCGCCAGCAGCTCAAGATTGACAGCATTGAACACTGAAGCTTTCTTT.